These 25 T cell receptor beta chains originate from one sample sequenced in a study of graft-versus-host responses after intestinal transplantation (dated by TCRdb to the early 2020s). In light of the paper, this sample's time point label describes: cells obtained before transplantation from donor or recipient. For these receptors, no antigen is known. The library was built by means of the immunoSEQ multiplex PCR assay. TCRdb carries this immuneACCESS record with in-frame sequences only. Its versions omit some clonotypes, under half of them owing to an unresolved V gene in the studies checked, with the rest unexplained. Counted in this sample were around 67,000 clones; over 70% of them appeared once. The ten largest clones add up to approximately 0.39% of the sample. Sample: unstimulated CD4+ T cells sorted from spleen or lymph node cells, taken before transplant. The receptors here all came from a human donor who was the organ donor for an intestinal transplant.

The rearrangement links TRBV19 to TRBJ2-5; weak D call: TRBD1 (6 bases). V was pared by 0 bases and J by 4 bases, with 9 bases between. CDR3 length: 14 residues. CDR1 is LNHDA, CDR2 SQIVND, per germline (reference sequence). The CDR3 loop reads CASSIEGRGETQYF. The CDR3 DNA is TGTGCCAGTAGTATAGAAGGCAGGGGAGAGACCCAGTACTTC.

This clone was detected a few times. The V gene is TRBV18, the J gene TRBJ1-2; D ambiguous. CDR3 length: 12 residues. Trimming left V 2 bases short and J 4 bases short, with 5 bases between. Germline CDR1 KGHSH, CDR2 LQKENI. CDR3 nucleotide sequence: TGTGCCAGCTCACCAAAGCCCTATGGCTACACCTTC. Its protein is CASSPKPYGYTF.

This clone has only one observation. V is TRBV6-1 and J is TRBJ2-4, with D perhaps matching TRBD1 (6 bases). CDR3 length: 16 residues. Germline V gene sequence: CDR1 MNHNS, CDR2 SASEGT. V lost 3 bases and J 0 bases, leaving 12 bases between the germline ends. CDR3 nucleotide sequence: TGTGCCAGCAGTGATACAGGGCTCCTAGCCAAAAACATTCAGTACTTC. Amino acids: CASSDTGLLAKNIQYF.

This clone appeared a few times. In the same sample, other DNA sequences code for this CDR3. The rearrangement links TRBV5-8 to TRBJ1-1, with 7 bases aligning to TRBD1. Germline CDR1 is SGHTS and CDR2 is YDEGEE. Trimming cost V 0 bases and J 1 base; bases outside gene matches: 3. There are 15 residues in the CDR3. This CDR3 reads CASSLGTGRNTEAFF. The CDR3 bases are TGTGCCAGCAGCTTGGGGACAGGACGGAACACTGAAGCTTTCTTT.

The table lists this clone with a few counts. V gene TRBV5-1 combines with J gene TRBJ1-4; the D gene is possibly TRBD1 (6 bases). Trimming stripped 6 bases from V and 5 bases from J, with 20 bases between. The CDR3 spans 16 residues. The germline gives CDR1 SGHRS, CDR2 YFSETQ. The CDR3 DNA reads as TGCGCCAGCACCAATAGCAACACAGGGAAAAATGAAAAACTGTTTTTT. It codes for CASTNSNTGKNEKLFF.

The chain joins TRBV7-2 to TRBJ2-2; tentative D call: TRBD2 (6 bases). CDR1 and CDR2 (germline): SGHTA, FQGNSA. CDR3 length: 17 amino acids. The V and J ends lost 2 bases and 3 bases respectively, with 16 bases between them. CDR3 region: CASSLFSRGGDTGELFF. CDR3 coding DNA: TGTGCCAGCAGCTTATTTTCACGGGGCGGGGACACCGGGGAGCTGTTTTTT.

The chain links TRBV6-5 to TRBJ1-4, with a possible D match to TRBD1 (6 bases). This CDR3 comprises 14 residues. V was cut by 4 bases and J by 6 bases, with 12 bases left in between. The germline CDR1 and CDR2 sequences are MNHEY and SVGAGI. The CDR3 bases are TGTGCCAGCAGTTCAACCGGGACATATGAAAAACTGTTTTTT. Protein: CASSSTGTYEKLFF.

This rearrangement joins TRBV20-1 to TRBJ2-3, with D tentatively TRBD2 (6 bases). Germline V gene lookup returns CDR1 DFQATT and CDR2 SNEGSKA (reference sequence). Trimming removed 6 bases from V and 10 bases from J, with 11 bases in between. There are 10 residues in the CDR3. CDR3: CSALGGAQYF. DNA for the CDR3: TGCAGTGCCCTGGGCGGGGCGCAGTATTTT.

This clone was counted a single time. V gene TRBV11-3 combines with J gene TRBJ1-2, with TRBD1 as a possible D gene (6 bases). From germline, CDR1 is SGHNT and CDR2 YENEEA. The CDR3 runs 14 residues. Trimming pared 2 bases from V and 3 bases from J, leaving 10 bases between. The CDR3 loop reads CASSLPRTDYGYTF. DNA for the CDR3: TGTGCCAGCAGCTTACCCCGGACAGACTATGGCTACACCTTC. Filled out from reference TRBV11-3 and TRBJ1-2, the complete variable domain reads EAGVVQSPRYKIIEKKQPVAFWCNPISGHNTLYWYLQNLGQGPELLIRYENEEAVDDSQLPKDRFSAERLKGVDSTLKIQPAELGDSAVYLCASSLPRTDYGYTFGSGTRLTVV.

The rearrangement joins TRBV28 to TRBJ1-4; D might be TRBD1 (5 bases). The V end lost 6 bases, the J end lost 4 bases, and 18 bases lay between the germline ends. Germline CDR1 is MDHEN and CDR2 is SYDVKM. The CDR3 contains 16 residues. CDR3 DNA sequence: TGTGCCAGCAGGGGGGGAGCGGCCCAAGATAATGAAAAACTGTTTTTT. Amino acids: CASRGGAAQDNEKLFF.

The gene calls are TRBV28 and TRBJ1-1; 7 nucleotides align to TRBD1. With 4 bases clipped from V and 6 bases from J, the junction kept 5 bases outside the gene matches. The CDR3 sequence is 13 residues long. CDR1 and CDR2 (germline): MDHEN, SYDVKM. This chain's CDR3 is CASSSQGSPEAFF. The CDR3 nucleotides are TGTGCCAGCAGTTCACAGGGGTCCCCTGAAGCTTTCTTT.

This rearrangement joins TRBV28 to TRBJ1-1, with TRBD1 identical over 7 bases. V shed 5 bases and J 0 bases; nucleotides not matched to a gene: 3. The germline V gene has CDR1 MDHEN and CDR2 SYDVKM. The length of the CDR3 is 14 residues. CDR3 bases: TGTGCCAGCAGTACAGGGGCCCTGAACACTGAAGCTTTCTTT. Translation gives CASSTGALNTEAFF.

In its sample, this clone was seen once. The chain employs TRBV19 and TRBJ2-1; 10 nucleotides match TRBD2. This CDR3 has 15 residues. V gave up 9 bases and J gave up 6 bases; unmatched junction bases: 11. Germline V gene lookup returns CDR1 LNHDA and CDR2 SQIVND (reference sequence). CDR3 coding DNA: TGTGCCAGCTCCGATTACGGGACTAGCGCCAATGAGCAGTTCTTC. Translating gives CASSDYGTSANEQFF.

The chain links TRBV7-3 to TRBJ2-5; 9 bases fit TRBD2. The J segment lost 1 base and the V segment lost 2 bases, leaving 8 bases of the junction unmatched. Germline values: CDR1 SGHTA, CDR2 FQGTGA. The CDR3 extends over 17 amino acids. CDR3 in amino acids: CASSLGPSSGAQETQYF. The CDR3 DNA reads TGTGCCAGCAGCTTAGGTCCGTCTAGCGGGGCCCAAGAGACCCAGTACTTC.

The chain couples TRBV19 to TRBJ2-5; TRBD2 agrees at 7 bases. Germline V gene data show CDR1 as LNHDA and CDR2 as SQIVND (reference sequence). Trimming at V came to 1 base and at J to 4 bases, leaving 6 bases not matched to a gene. The CDR3 is made up of 15 amino acids. Here the CDR3 DNA reads TGTGCCAGTAGTATAGGGGCGGGGGTTGGAGAGACCCAGTACTTC. Its translation is CASSIGAGVGETQYF.

The V and J genes are TRBV7-3 and TRBJ2-7, with TRBD1 identical over 7 bases. The CDR3 is 15 amino acids. Per the germline V gene, CDR1 is SGHTA and CDR2 is FQGTGA. Losses at the gene ends were 4 bases for V and 0 bases for J; bases not matched to a gene: 6. CDR3 protein: CASSSGQESSYEQYV. The CDR3 coding sequence is TGTGCCAGCAGCTCTGGACAGGAGAGCTCCTACGAGCAGTACGTC.

This clone has only one observation. The chain carries TRBV19 and TRBJ1-5; the D is unclear. CDR1 is LNHDA, CDR2 SQIVND, per germline (reference sequence). V lost 5 bases to trimming and J lost 2 bases, with 22 bases between them. This CDR3 region has 18 residues. The CDR3 nucleotides read TGTGCCAGTAGTTCTTTACGCCGCGGGTCTATGGGCAATCAGCCCCAGCATTTT. Encoded protein: CASSSLRRGSMGNQPQHF.

V usage is TRBV7-2 and J usage is TRBJ2-4, with TRBD1 identical over 9 bases. Trimming at V came to 7 bases and at J to 3 bases, leaving 10 bases not matched to a gene. CDR3 size: 16 residues. Looked up from germline, CDR1 is SGHTA and CDR2 is FQGNSA. The CDR3 bases are TGTGCCAGCACCCTAGGGACAGGGACAGTCAAAAACATTCAGTACTTC. Protein product: CASTLGTGTVKNIQYF. Filled out from reference TRBV7-2 and TRBJ2-4, the complete variable domain reads GAGVSQSPSNKVTEKGKDVELRCDPISGHTALYWYRQSLGQGLEFLIYFQGNSAPDKSGLPSDRFSAERTGGSVSTLTIQRTQQEDSAVYLCASTLGTGTVKNIQYFGAGTRLSVL.

This chain uses TRBV19 with TRBJ1-5; D may be TRBD1 (6 bases). Germline-derived CDR1 and CDR2 are LNHDA and SQIVND (reference sequence). The CDR3 sequence is 14 residues long. V was shortened by 5 bases and J by 7 bases, with 15 bases between the two germline ends. Here the CDR3 DNA reads TGTGCCAGTAGTCAGTCGCAAACAGGGCAGCCCCAGCATTTT. Translating gives CASSQSQTGQPQHF.

This clone turned up a few times. The V gene is TRBV19, the J gene TRBJ1-2; D is unclear. V lost 3 bases to trimming and J lost 3 bases, with 14 bases between them. CDR1 is LNHDA and CDR2 is SQIVND in the germline V gene (reference sequence). The CDR3 contains 15 residues. DNA for the CDR3: TGTGCCAGTAGTATCGGGGTCGGAAGTTACTATGGCTACACCTTC. Translation: CASSIGVGSYYGYTF.

CDR3 DNA sequence: TGCGCCAGCAGCTTGTTAGGGGCTGAGAGCACAGATACGCAGTATTTT. It translates to CASSLLGAESTDTQYF. The chain has TRBV5-1 and TRBJ2-3, with D tentatively TRBD1 (5 bases). CDR3 size: 16 residues. Trimming cost V 1 base and J 0 bases, with 12 bases left between them. Germline V CDR1 and CDR2: SGHRS, YFSETQ.

This clone has only a few counts. The chain recombines TRBV6-6 with TRBJ2-1; no definite D call. The V and J ends lost 6 bases and 4 bases respectively, with 13 bases between them. The CDR3 has 14 amino acids. Germline-derived CDR1 and CDR2 are MNHNY and SVGAGI (reference sequence). The CDR3 bases are TGTGCCAGCAGCCCCGTGCAGCGATACAATGAGCAGTTCTTC. Its protein product is CASSPVQRYNEQFF.

The sample holds a few counts of this clone. This chain joins TRBV5-4 and TRBJ1-3; D unclear. This CDR3 has 14 residues. The germline V and J ends were trimmed by 4 bases and 4 bases, with 12 bases remaining between them. Germline V CDR1 and CDR2: SGHNT, YYREEE (reference sequence). CDR3 protein: CASSRPAEGNTIYF. Written as DNA, the CDR3 is TGTGCCAGCAGCCGCCCCGCGGAGGGAAACACCATATATTTT. Drawing the rest from reference TRBV5-4 and TRBJ1-3, the complete variable domain is ETGVTQSPTHLIKTRGQQVTLRCSSQSGHNTVSWYQQALGQGPQFIFQYYREEENGRGNFPPRFSGLQFPNYSSELNVNALELDDSALYLCASSRPAEGNTIYFGEGSWLTVV.

The chain carries TRBV28 and TRBJ1-2; no clear D gene. CDR1 is MDHEN and CDR2 is SYDVKM in the germline V gene. This CDR3 is 11 amino acids long. Between the trimmed V and J ends, which lost 6 bases and 7 bases, there was a span of 9 bases. The CDR3 is CASSHQVGYTF. In nucleotides, the CDR3 is TGTGCCAGCAGCCATCAGGTTGGCTACACCTTC.

This chain links TRBV5-6 with TRBJ1-6, with 9 nucleotides matching TRBD1. The V and J ends lost 3 bases and 9 bases, in that order; junction bases with no gene match: 10. Germline V gene lookup returns CDR1 SGHDT and CDR2 YYEEEE. The CDR3 is 16 amino acids. The CDR3 loop reads CASSYPGQGLGSPLHF. Written as DNA, the CDR3 is TGTGCCAGCAGCTACCCGGGACAGGGCCTAGGTTCACCCCTCCACTTT.